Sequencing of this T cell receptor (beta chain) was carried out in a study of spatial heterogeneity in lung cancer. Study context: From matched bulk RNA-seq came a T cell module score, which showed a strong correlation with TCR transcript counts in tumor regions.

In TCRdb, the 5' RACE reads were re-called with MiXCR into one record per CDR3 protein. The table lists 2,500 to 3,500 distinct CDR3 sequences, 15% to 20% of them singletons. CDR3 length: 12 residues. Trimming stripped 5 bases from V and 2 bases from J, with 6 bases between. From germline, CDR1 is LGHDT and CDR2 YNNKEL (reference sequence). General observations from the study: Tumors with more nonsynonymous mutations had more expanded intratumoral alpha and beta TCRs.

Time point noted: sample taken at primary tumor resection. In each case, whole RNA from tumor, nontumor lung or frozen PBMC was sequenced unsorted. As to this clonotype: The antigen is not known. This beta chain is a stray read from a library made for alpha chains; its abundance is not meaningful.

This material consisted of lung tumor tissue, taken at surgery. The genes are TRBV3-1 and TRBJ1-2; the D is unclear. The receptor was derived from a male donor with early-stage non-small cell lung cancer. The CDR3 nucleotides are TGTGCCAGCAGCTTCGGCAACTATGGCTACACCTTC. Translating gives CASSFGNYGYTF. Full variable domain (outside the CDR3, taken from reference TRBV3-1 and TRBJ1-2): DTAVSQTPKYLVTQMGNDKSIKCEQNLGHDTMYWYKQDSKKFLKIMFSYNNKELIINETVPNRFSPKSPDKAHLNLHINSLELGDSAVYFCASSFGNYGYTFGSGTRLTVV.